This TCR beta chain appears in the sequencing data of a study of cytotoxic CD8 clonotypes in ibrutinib-treated CLL (dated by TCRdb to the early 2020s). As for the study more broadly: The cohort had 11 relapsed/refractory and 15 treatment-naive patients; around 17 were IGHV unmutated. Samples averaged around 280,000 productive templates and about 94,000 productive rearrangements. Response samples were taken after a median of roughly a year on treatment, ranging from roughly 6 to 36 months. Patients were still on ibrutinib when every remission and progressive disease sample was collected. Responses were partial in some 24 patients and complete in 2; after median around 72 months follow-up, roughly 15 stayed in remission and about twelve progressed. Of the 70 to 100 people in the trial, approximately 26 had longitudinal samples available. Cryopreserved peripheral blood mononuclear cells were collected at three points: before therapy, at response, and at either sustained remission or disease progression.

The goal of deep resolution MiSeq sequencing was a depth between 1 in 1 million and 1 in 200,000 T cells, and coverage averaged 10x per clonotype. The immunoSEQ hsTCRB Kit was used to generate the TCR beta libraries. The authors' analysis ran thus. ImmunoSEQ Data Assistant and ImmunoSEQ Analyzer were used for data analysis, and V, D and J genes were assigned according to IMGT definitions. Clonality, which ranges from 0 to 1, was calculated by subtracting the normalized Shannon entropy of productive rearrangement frequencies from one. Only overrepresented clonotypes making up at least 0.05% of each patient's repertoire were included in the public clonotype analysis. Thirteen repertoires from age-matched healthy donors, obtained from immuneACCESS, served as clonality controls. Imported from immuneACCESS, the table was reduced by TCRdb to in-frame sequences with V and J called. These copies leave out some clones; in studies compared against another copy, an unresolved V gene accounts for under half, and the cause of the remainder is not known. V, J and clone size are those of that table, while D and trimming were read from the DNA. The sample records 140,000 to 150,000 clones, approximately 80% of which are singletons. The ten largest clonotypes hold approximately 5.1% of the sample.

About this clone: The antigen this receptor binds is unknown. No clone much larger than this one lies a single base away; base qualities are absent.

The CDR1 and CDR2 encoded by the germline V gene are MDHEN and SYDVKM. Here V drops 6 bases and J drops 10 bases, and the junction holds 11 bases not matched to any gene. Taken from cysteine to phenylalanine, the CDR3 has 15 residues. CDR3 DNA is the only sequence kept; it has 45 bases, read in frame from the first base. This specimen's time point label, interpreted: roughly 2 years on ibrutinib. Approximately 2 micrograms of genomic DNA were extracted from cryopreserved PBMCs for TCR beta library preparation. Longitudinal blood samples from CLL patients receiving ibrutinib monotherapy were subjected to high-throughput TCR beta sequencing. The patients took part in an open-label, single-center phase 2 trial of ibrutinib monotherapy. Study-wide conclusions, independent of this receptor: Clonality rose at ibrutinib response, remained stable during sustained remission, and dropped back toward baseline at progression. At baseline, clonality was higher than in age-matched healthy donors and showed a strong correlation with circulating CD8+ T-cell counts. Sustained-remission and progressing patients did not have matched sampling times, and lymph node repertoires were not examined. Public clonotypes were rare and either contracted or stayed stable during treatment, and the rise in clonality at ibrutinib response reflected the expansion of private clonotypes.

This TCR was recovered from a human donor with chronic lymphocytic leukemia. The sequences come from PBMCs, collected after 24 months of ibrutinib treatment. The sequence links TRBV28 to TRBJ2-1, with TRBD2 matching 11 junction bases. The DNA sequence is as follows: TGTGCCAGCAGGGGCGATAGCGGGAGGGCCGGGGAGCAGTTCTTC. Its protein reads: CASRGDSGRAGEQFF.